The 25 T cell receptor beta chains in this list originate from one sample, sequenced in a study of cytomegalovirus exposure and HLA in healthy donors. Primers: 60 Vbeta forward and 13 Jbeta reverse. The assay was immunoSEQ multiplex PCR, and TCRdb's table has in-frame clones only and misses some. The table records 120,000 or so clones, about 68% of them present only once. Sample: PBMCs. The receptors stem from a man in his forties or fifties in good health and CMV-seropositive.

This clone was counted a few times. This chain uses TRBV11-2 with TRBJ1-1, with D possibly TRBD1 on 5 matching bases. Trimming left V 5 bases short and J 5 bases short, with 6 bases between. The CDR3 runs to 11 residues. Germline V gene sequence: CDR1 SGHAT, CDR2 FQNNGV. The CDR3 is CASSQGTEAFF. The CDR3 nucleotides are TGTGCCAGCAGCCAGGGAACTGAAGCTTTCTTT. Full variable domain (missing parts from reference TRBV11-2 and TRBJ1-1): EAGVAQSPRYKIIEKRQSVAFWCNPISGHATLYWYQQILGQGPKLLIQFQNNGVVDDSQLPKDRFSAERLKGVDSTLKIQPAKLEDSAVYLCASSQGTEAFFGQGTRLTVV.

The chain has TRBV4-1 and TRBJ2-7; TRBD2 matches at 11 bases. CDR1 is MGHRA, CDR2 YSYEKL, per germline. The CDR3 is 16 residues long. Trimming removed 2 bases from V and 4 bases from J; junction bases left unmatched: 7. This chain's CDR3 is CASSQHGASGGYEQYF. As DNA, the CDR3 is TGCGCCAGCAGCCAACATGGCGCTAGCGGGGGGTACGAGCAGTACTTC.

The chain has TRBV6-5 and TRBJ2-5, with 12 bases fitting TRBD1. V was pared by 2 bases and J by 5 bases, with 6 bases of the junction left unmatched. The CDR3 is 16 amino acids. In germline, CDR1 is MNHEY, CDR2 SVGAGI. The CDR3 spells CASSYGGTGGGETQYF. The DNA for the CDR3 is TGTGCCAGCAGTTACGGTGGGACAGGGGGCGGGGAGACCCAGTACTTC.

This clone was picked up a small number of times. The chain employs TRBV7-9 and TRBJ2-7; 7 bases align to TRBD1. Looked up from germline, CDR1 is SEHNR and CDR2 is FQNEAQ (reference sequence). V dropped 5 bases and J dropped 6; count of bases not matched to a gene: 7. The CDR3 sequence is 13 residues long. CDR3 nucleotide sequence: TGTGCCAGCAGCCTCCGGGACAGCGGCGAGCAGTACTTC. As protein: CASSLRDSGEQYF.

The chain joins TRBV27 to TRBJ2-5; TRBD1 matches at 7 bases. The CDR3 runs 14 residues. The trim removed 5 bases at V and 1 base at J, leaving 4 bases unmatched. Germline V gene lookup returns CDR1 MNHEY and CDR2 SMNVEV (reference sequence). The DNA of the CDR3 is TGTGCCAGCAGTACCAGACAGGGCCAAGAGACCCAGTACTTC. Translated: CASSTRQGQETQYF.

The chain links TRBV19 to TRBJ2-7; D possibly corresponds to TRBD2 (5 bases). The CDR3 has 15 amino acids. The germline CDR1 and CDR2 sequences are LNHDA and SQIVND (reference sequence). V was pared by 5 bases and J by 2 bases, with 16 bases between. In nucleotides, the CDR3 is TGTGCCAGTAGTCCCCGACCCGAGGGCGCCTACGAGCAGTACTTC. Translating it yields CASSPRPEGAYEQYF. The full variable domain, rest sourced from reference TRBV19 and TRBJ2-7, is DGGITQSPKYLFRKEGQNVTLSCEQNLNHDAMYWYRQDPGQGLRLIYYSQIVNDFQKGDIAEGYSVSREKKESFPLTVTSAQKNPTAFYLCASSPRPEGAYEQYFGPGTRLTVT.

The V call is TRBV23-1, the J call TRBJ2-7, with TRBD2 matching 7 bases. TRBV23-1 is assigned to the ORF class and has an uncertain function. The length of the CDR3 is 19 residues. Trimming at V came to 4 bases and at J to 0 bases, leaving 18 bases not matched to a gene. CDR3 protein: CASSLGGVEGLKPSYEQYF. The CDR3 DNA reads as TGCGCCAGCAGTCTGGGGGGGGTCGAGGGACTCAAACCCTCCTACGAGCAGTACTTC.

This chain uses TRBV7-2 with TRBJ1-2; maybe TRBD1 (5 bases). CDR1 and CDR2 (germline): SGHTA, FQGNSA. The CDR3 spans 14 residues. V was trimmed by 1 base and J by 4 bases, leaving 10 bases between them. The CDR3: CASSLEGPGYGYTF. The CDR3 DNA reads as TGTGCCAGCAGCTTAGAGGGGCCGGGCTATGGCTACACCTTC. Supplemented by reference TRBV7-2 and TRBJ1-2, the full variable domain reads GAGVSQSPSNKVTEKGKDVELRCDPISGHTALYWYRQSLGQGLEFLIYFQGNSAPDKSGLPSDRFSAERTGGSVSTLTIQRTQQEDSAVYLCASSLEGPGYGYTFGSGTRLTVV.

The gene calls are TRBV30 and TRBJ1-6; 8 bases map to TRBD1. Germline CDR1 and CDR2: GTSNPN and SVGIG (reference sequence). The CDR3 totals 13 residues. V trimming: 5 bases; J trimming: 6 bases; junction bases outside the gene matches: 3. The CDR3 loop is CAWATGGNSPLHF. DNA of the CDR3: TGTGCCTGGGCAACAGGGGGTAATTCACCCCTCCACTTT. Combining the CDR3 with reference TRBV30 and TRBJ1-6 gives the whole variable domain SQTIHQWPATLVQPVGSPLSLECTVEGTSNPNLYWYRQAAGRGLQLLFYSVGIGQISSEVPQNLSASRPQDRQFILSSKKLLLSDSGFYLCAWATGGNSPLHFGNGTRLTVT.

CDR3 sequence reads: CATAEGRNTYGYTF. In nucleotides, the CDR3 is TGCGCAACCGCCGAGGGCAGAAACACCTATGGCTACACCTTC. The chain employs TRBV5-1 and TRBJ1-2; D is unclear. CDR1 is SGHRS and CDR2 is YFSETQ in the germline V gene. The CDR3 consists of 14 residues.

The rearrangement joins TRBV30 to TRBJ1-4; 7 positions match TRBD1. There are 14 residues in the CDR3. Germline-derived CDR1 and CDR2 are GTSNPN and SVGIG (reference sequence). V trimming: 1 base; J trimming: 5 bases; junction bases outside the gene matches: 4. CDR3 bases: TGTGCCTGGAGTGACGGGACAGCGAATGAAAAACTGTTTTTT. It is translated as CAWSDGTANEKLFF.

The genes are TRBV2 and TRBJ2-1; D gene ambiguous. Trimming left V 6 bases short and J 9 bases short, with 9 bases between. This CDR3 is built from 11 residues. Per germline, CDR1 SNHLY and CDR2 FYNNEI. CDR3 bases: TGTGCCAGCAGCGAACGCGGTGAGCAGTTCTTC. This translates into CASSERGEQFF.

This clone was picked up a small number of times. The sample contains more than one DNA sequence encoding this CDR3. The chain carries TRBV7-2 and TRBJ1-2; D is possibly TRBD1 (6 bases). CDR1 is SGHTA and CDR2 is FQGNSA in the germline V gene. This CDR3 has 14 amino acids. Trimming pared 1 base from V and 2 bases from J, leaving 8 bases between. CDR3 DNA sequence: TGTGCCAGCAGCTTAGGGCAGGGGAACTATGGCTACACCTTC. Translation gives CASSLGQGNYGYTF.

This clone appeared a few times. The V call is TRBV7-9, the J call TRBJ1-4; 7 bases are a match to TRBD1. CDR1 and CDR2 from the germline V gene are SEHNR and FQNEAQ (reference sequence). V dropped 3 bases and J dropped 1; count of bases not matched to a gene: 5. This CDR3 region has 16 residues. The CDR3 sequence: CASSLEHRGTNEKLFF. The CDR3 coding sequence is TGTGCCAGCAGCTTGGAACACAGGGGAACTAATGAAAAACTGTTTTTT.

The chain employs TRBV6-5 and TRBJ1-1; D remains unclear. Germline V gene lookup returns CDR1 MNHEY and CDR2 SVGAGI. Trimming removed 5 bases from V and 2 bases from J, with 12 bases in between. This CDR3 comprises 14 residues. This CDR3 reads CASSPSLANTEAFF. CDR3 bases: TGTGCCAGCAGTCCCTCTTTAGCTAACACTGAAGCTTTCTTT.

The V and J genes are TRBV7-3 and TRBJ2-1, with 11 bases that match TRBD2. This CDR3 region has 14 residues. CDR1 is SGHTA, CDR2 FQGTGA, per germline. V was pared by 2 bases and J by 15 bases, with 9 bases of the junction left unmatched. CDR3 protein: CASSLGLAGSGPFF. The CDR3 DNA is TGTGCCAGCAGCTTAGGACTAGCGGGCTCCGGGCCGTTCTTC.

CDR3 in DNA: TGTGCCAGCTCCCGGGACAAAGAGACCCAGTACTTC. It is translated as CASSRDKETQYF. The V gene is TRBV25-1, the J gene TRBJ2-5; the D gene is possibly TRBD1 (6 bases). Germline V gives CDR1 MGHDK, CDR2 SYGVNS. V dropped 8 bases and J dropped 3 bases, with 10 bases sitting between them. The CDR3 runs to 12 residues.

J is TRBJ2-3 and V is TRBV27; TRBD2 might be the D (6 bases). This CDR3 comprises 14 residues. V was trimmed by 10 bases and J by 0 bases, leaving 14 bases between them. Germline CDR1 reads MNHEY; CDR2 reads SMNVEV (reference sequence). CDR3 amino acids: CATRLRGSTDTQYF. CDR3 in DNA: TGTGCCACTAGGCTCCGGGGGAGCACAGATACGCAGTATTTT.

This clone was seen a few times. This rearrangement joins TRBV19 to TRBJ1-6; the match to TRBD1 covers 8 bases. The J segment lost 9 bases and the V segment lost 0 bases, leaving 10 bases of the junction unmatched. The CDR3 consists of 17 residues. Germline lookup yields CDR1 LNHDA and CDR2 SQIVND (reference sequence). The CDR3: CASSIDADRGAGSPLHF. CDR3 DNA sequence: TGTGCCAGTAGTATAGATGCAGACAGGGGCGCGGGTTCACCCCTCCACTTT.

The rearrangement joins TRBV11-2 to TRBJ1-1; D is unresolved. The CDR3 runs to 13 residues. The V gene's germline CDR1 is SGHAT and CDR2 FQNNGV. Trimming cost V 2 bases and J 3 bases, with 7 bases left between them. The CDR3 loop reads CASSLSGDTEAFF. The DNA for the CDR3 is TGTGCCAGCAGCTTAAGCGGTGACACTGAAGCTTTCTTT.

The chain uses TRBV11-1 and TRBJ2-5; D is undetermined. Trimming took off 6 bases at V and 5 bases at J, with 16 bases between the two ends. The CDR3 sequence is 14 residues long. Germline V gene data show CDR1 as SGHAT and CDR2 as FQDESV (reference sequence). The CDR3 DNA reads TGTGCCAGCAGTCCCCCCGCCCACGGTGAGACCCAGTACTTC. Translation gives CASSPPAHGETQYF.

CDR3 residues: CASQDRGREKLFF. The CDR3 region has the DNA TGTGCCAGCCAGGACAGGGGTCGTGAAAAACTGTTTTTT. The V gene is TRBV6-1, the J gene TRBJ1-4; 9 bases agree with TRBD1. The CDR3 loop spans 13 amino acids. Germline V gene sequence: CDR1 MNHNS, CDR2 SASEGT. Losses at the gene ends were 8 bases for V and 7 bases for J; bases not matched to a gene: 5.

The chain couples TRBV30 to TRBJ1-1; D unresolved. Germline loops: CDR1 GTSNPN, CDR2 SVGIG (reference sequence). V lost 4 bases and J 0 bases, leaving 9 bases between the germline ends. This CDR3 comprises 13 residues. CDR3 loop: CAWNVAMNTEAFF. CDR3 nucleotide sequence: TGTGCCTGGAATGTGGCCATGAACACTGAAGCTTTCTTT. Looking up the rest from reference TRBV30 and TRBJ1-1 gives the full variable domain: SQTIHQWPATLVQPVGSPLSLECTVEGTSNPNLYWYRQAAGRGLQLLFYSVGIGQISSEVPQNLSASRPQDRQFILSSKKLLLSDSGFYLCAWNVAMNTEAFFGQGTRLTVV.

The chain combines TRBV28 with TRBJ2-2; 9 nucleotides line up with TRBD1. Trimming took 3 bases from V and 13 from J; bases not matched to a gene: 15. Germline CDR1 reads MDHEN; CDR2 reads SYDVKM. The CDR3 sequence is 16 residues long. The CDR3 protein is CASSFKFGQGHPLLFF. CDR3 coding DNA: TGTGCCAGCAGTTTCAAATTCGGACAGGGGCATCCTTTGCTGTTTTTT.

This clone was picked up a small number of times. The V call is TRBV6-1, the J call TRBJ2-7; TRBD1 aligns across 7 bases. After removal of 8 bases from V and 0 bases from J, the junction contained 7 bases not matched to a gene. The CDR3 runs to 14 residues. From germline, CDR1 is MNHNS and CDR2 SASEGT. The CDR3 spells CASGDSPLSYEQYF. CDR3 DNA: TGTGCCAGCGGGGACAGCCCCCTCTCCTACGAGCAGTACTTC.